The clone carrying this T cell receptor beta chain has a handful of counts. Its target is not known. The data originate from a study of post-analysis software for immune sequencing data. The wider study: Relapsing-remitting, secondary progressive and progressive-relapsing courses of multiple sclerosis were included.

Study findings and constraints: The five TRBV segments detected at higher frequency in patients than in controls included TRBV5-6, TRBV5-1 and TRBV20-1. Normalized Chao1 diversity was significantly lower in multiple sclerosis patients than in controls.

The CDR3 is 16 residues long. V was cut by 1 base and J by 0 bases, with 12 bases left in between. Per germline, CDR1 SEHNR and CDR2 FQNEAQ (reference sequence). cDNA libraries for TCR beta contained unique molecular identifiers. Between roughly 1 and 10 million T cells gave rise to around 500,000 cDNA molecules. Using its own MiXCR run on the PCR reads, TCRdb lists one record per CDR3 protein. Among some 800,000 distinct CDR3 sequences listed, 46% were seen once. Sequenced: blood. The clonotype originates from a girl aged 10-17 years with multiple sclerosis. The chain employs TRBV7-9 and TRBJ1-2; D is possibly TRBD1 (5 bases). This chain's CDR3 is CASSLGTGGTNYGYTF. CDR3 sequence (DNA): TGTGCCAGCAGCTTAGGGACTGGGGGGACTAACTATGGCTACACCTTC.